This T cell receptor beta chain is drawn from a study of blood T cells in healthy people across ages. Through a sample-barcoded 5' primer and a J-beta primer mix, a second PCR was run for roughly 6 to 11 cycles. Each CDR3 protein gets one entry after TCRdb re-called the 5' RACE reads with MiXCR. Of about 680,000 distinct CDR3 sequences detected, about 52% appear once; the ten largest clones hold roughly 30%. Sequences were obtained from blood. The clonotype was recovered from an older woman in good health.

The CDR3 is CSVDGGMAEAFF. The CDR3 nucleotides are TGCAGCGTTGACGGAGGGATGGCTGAAGCTTTCTTT. This chain uses TRBV29-1 with TRBJ1-1, with no clear D. The length of the CDR3 is 12 residues. V was cut by 3 bases and J by 6 bases, with 11 bases left in between. CDR1 is SQVTM and CDR2 is ANQGSEA in the germline V gene.